This is a list of T cell receptor beta chains from one sample in a study of blood T cell repertoires in COVID-19. Data came from immunoSEQ multiplex PCR; TCRdb stores just in-frame clones and leaves some out. The sample has under 500,000 clones, around nine tenths seen once. The sequenced sample was peripheral blood. These receptors were collected from a woman aged 30 to 39 with acute or convalescent COVID-19. The CDR3 runs from the conserved cysteine through the conserved F or W. A D gene is named only where the DNA matches it firmly. Clone size is stated in some rows and not others, as once, few, many or a class when expanded.

TRBJ1-4,NA,NA,TRBV2,CASSEGPPGEKLFF,TGTGCCAGCAGTGAAGGACCTCCCGGGGAAAAACTGTTTTTT
TRBJ2-2,NA,NA,TRBV25-1,CASSPGHGDTGELFF,TGTGCCAGCAGTCCGGGCCACGGGGACACCGGGGAGCTGTTTTTT
TRBJ1-5,NA,TRBD1,TRBV2,CASSRTGSSGQPQHF,TGTGCCAGCAGCCGGACAGGGAGCAGCGGTCAGCCCCAGCATTTT
TRBJ2-7,NA,NA,TRBV5-4,CASSLEGNSYEQYF,TGTGCCAGCAGCTTGGAGGGGAACTCCTACGAGCAGTACTTC
TRBJ2-7,NA,TRBD2,TRBV6-2/TRBV6-3,CASSRTSGAYEQYF,TGTGCCAGCAGTAGGACTAGCGGGGCCTACGAGCAGTACTTC
TRBJ2-3,NA,NA,TRBV18,CASSPPGGRRTDTQYF,TGTGCCAGCTCACCACCGGGGGGGCGGAGGACAGATACGCAGTATTTT
TRBJ2-5,NA,NA,TRBV10-3,CAISVGREETQYF,TGTGCCATCAGTGTCGGCAGGGAAGAGACCCAGTACTTC
TRBJ2-5,once,TRBD2,TRBV28,CASSLSLAGGQETQYF,TGTGCCAGCAGTCTCTCACTAGCGGGAGGTCAAGAGACCCAGTACTTC
TRBJ1-4,NA,NA,TRBV5-1,CASSYDSYEKLFF,TGCGCCAGCAGCTACGACAGTTATGAAAAACTGTTTTTT
TRBJ1-5,NA,TRBD1,TRBV30,CAWSGQGTEPQHF,TGTGCCTGGAGTGGACAGGGCACGGAGCCCCAGCATTTT
TRBJ2-2,NA,NA,TRBV9,CASSVVGQGGGELFF,TGTGCCAGCAGCGTAGTTGGCCAGGGTGGCGGGGAGCTGTTTTTT
TRBJ2-7,NA,TRBD2,TRBV28,CASGGDGNYEQYF,TGTGCCAGCGGGGGGGACGGGAACTACGAGCAGTACTTC
TRBJ2-3,NA,NA,TRBV6-1,CASSESPGGSTDTQYF,TGTGCCAGCAGTGAATCTCCCGGGGGTAGCACAGATACGCAGTATTTT
TRBJ2-3,NA,NA,TRBV7-3,CASSLTPGTQYF,TGTGCCAGCAGCTTAACGCCCGGTACGCAGTATTTT
TRBJ2-1,NA,NA,TRBV6-6,CASSYRQGYNEQFF,TGTGCCAGCAGTTACCGGCAGGGGTACAATGAGCAGTTCTTC
TRBJ2-2,NA,TRBD1,TRBV19,CASCQRGLTGELFF,TGTGCCAGTTGCCAGAGGGGGCTCACCGGGGAGCTGTTTTTT
TRBJ1-2,NA,NA,TRBV4-1,CASSQEARRGSLWYGYTF,TGCGCCAGCAGCCAAGAAGCAAGGCGGGGGTCCCTATGGTATGGCTACACCTTC
TRBJ1-1,NA,TRBD1,TRBV9,CASSVTGGMSTEAFF,TGTGCCAGCAGCGTGACAGGGGGCATGAGCACTGAAGCTTTCTTT
TRBJ2-1,NA,TRBD2,TRBV5-1,CASSFSGEVEQFF,TGCGCCAGCAGCTTTAGCGGGGAGGTTGAGCAGTTCTTC
TRBJ1-2,NA,TRBD1,TRBV6-5,CASSSWTGSGNYGYTF,TGTGCCAGCAGTTCTTGGACAGGGTCCGGTAACTATGGCTACACCTTC
TRBJ1-3,NA,TRBD1,TRBV2,CASRGTVSGNTIYF,TGTGCCAGCAGGGGGACAGTCTCTGGAAACACCATATATTTT
TRBJ2-1,NA,TRBD1,TRBV7-7,CASSPLGKQGSEQFF,TGTGCCAGCAGCCCCCTTGGGAAACAGGGGAGTGAGCAGTTCTTC
TRBJ2-5,once,TRBD2,TRBV6-5,CASGFGGAAETQYF,TGTGCCAGTGGCTTCGGGGGGGCTGCAGAGACCCAGTACTTC
TRBJ2-7,NA,NA,TRBV7-8,CASSLSSSYEQYF,TGTGCCAGCAGCCTTTCGAGCTCCTACGAGCAGTACTTC
TRBJ2-7,once,NA,TRBV15,CATSLPPNYEQYF,TGTGCCACCAGTCTACCCCCTAACTACGAGCAGTACTTC
TRBJ1-4,once,NA,TRBV7-9,CASSSDSSTNEKLFF,TGTGCCAGCAGCTCTGACAGTTCAACTAATGAAAAACTGTTTTTT
TRBJ2-2,NA,TRBD2,TRBV4-1,CASSPLAGGGTGELFF,TGCGCCAGCAGCCCACTAGCGGGGGGAGGCACCGGGGAGCTGTTTTTT
TRBJ2-1,NA,NA,TRBV29-1,CSVVGEGEQFF,TGCAGCGTTGTGGGTGAGGGTGAGCAGTTCTTC
TRBJ1-2,NA,NA,TRBV19,CASSWAGSGNYGYTF,TGTGCCAGTAGTTGGGCGGGCAGCGGGAACTATGGCTACACCTTC
TRBJ1-3,once,NA,TRBV19,CASTTSFTAGSAGNTIYF,TGTGCCAGTACCACATCTTTTACGGCGGGGAGCGCTGGAAACACCATATATTTT
TRBJ1-5,once,NA,TRBV21-1,CASSRAPGQALLSSNQPQHF,TGTGCCAGCAGCAGAGCCCCGGGACAGGCTCTCCTTTCTAGCAATCAGCCCCAGCATTTT
TRBJ2-7,NA,TRBD1,TRBV2,CAVPDRVKDEQYF,TGTGCCGTTCCGGACAGGGTTAAGGACGAGCAGTACTTC
TRBJ2-5,NA,NA,TRBV6-5,CASSYSSGPKETQYF,TGTGCCAGCAGTTACTCTAGCGGTCCCAAAGAGACCCAGTACTTC
TRBJ2-3,NA,TRBD2,TRBV7-3,CASSVSSGANTDTQYF,TGTGCCAGCAGCGTCTCTAGCGGGGCAAACACAGATACGCAGTATTTT
TRBJ1-3,NA,NA,TRBV7-3,CASSLTSGAGNTIYF,TGTGCCAGCAGCTTAACATCCGGGGCTGGAAACACCATATATTTT
TRBJ1-2,NA,NA,TRBV12-3/TRBV12-4,CASSLVSAYGYTF,TGTGCCAGCAGTTTAGTTTCAGCGTATGGCTACACCTTC
TRBJ1-6,NA,NA,TRBV2,CASREGRVSPLHF,TGTGCCAGCAGGGAGGGGCGGGTTTCACCCCTCCACTTT
TRBJ2-2,NA,NA,TRBV24-1,CATSDFRQRNTGELFF,TGTGCCACCAGTGATTTCCGCCAGCGTAACACCGGGGAGCTGTTTTTT
TRBJ2-7,NA,TRBD1,TRBV29-1,CSVEGQATGQYF,TGCAGCGTTGAGGGACAGGCCACCGGGCAGTACTTC
TRBJ2-2,NA,TRBD2,TRBV28,CASSLRGGLAGELFF,TGTGCCAGCAGTTTACGGGGGGGGCTGGCCGGGGAGCTGTTTTTT
TRBJ1-1,NA,TRBD1,TRBV7-3,CASSATGGTEAFF,TGTGCCAGCAGCGCCACAGGGGGCACTGAAGCTTTCTTT
TRBJ2-2,NA,TRBD2,TRBV7-8,CASSPLGGEGGELFF,TGTGCCAGCAGCCCCCTGGGTGGGGAGGGCGGGGAGCTGTTTTTT
TRBJ2-1,NA,TRBD2,TRBV24-1,CATSDQRGGLYNEQFF,TGTGCCACCAGTGACCAGCGGGGGGGCCTCTACAATGAGCAGTTCTTC
TRBJ2-3,NA,NA,TRBV2,CASRQGQKRTDTQYF,TGTGCCAGCAGACAAGGACAGAAACGCACAGATACGCAGTATTTT
TRBJ1-5,NA,NA,TRBV9,CASSPGQPQSNQPQHF,TGTGCCAGCAGCCCAGGACAGCCTCAAAGCAATCAGCCCCAGCATTTT
TRBJ1-2,NA,NA,TRBV5-1,CASSLRSGGNYGYTF,TGCGCCAGCAGCTTGAGATCGGGAGGGAACTATGGCTACACCTTC
TRBJ2-3,few,TRBD2,TRBV28,CASSPGGNTDTQYF,TGTGCCAGCTCCCCGGGGGGTAACACAGATACGCAGTATTTT
TRBJ2-7,NA,NA,TRBV11-2,CASSEGPYEQYF,TGTGCCAGCAGCGAGGGTCCCTACGAGCAGTACTTC
TRBJ2-1,NA,TRBD2,TRBV28,CASRLGGDNEQFF,TGTGCCAGCAGACTCGGGGGGGACAATGAGCAGTTCTTC